This TCR beta chain came from a study of blood T cell repertoires in COVID-19. About the research overall: The samples span acute and convalescent COVID-19 from the United States, Italy and Spain. T cells, B-cell-depleted T cells, or PBMCs provided the cDNA or gDNA that served as material.

Methods used by the authors: How many nucleated cells were present was estimated from reference gene primer amplification. Data came from immunoSEQ multiplex PCR; TCRdb stores just in-frame clones and leaves some out. The V and J calls and clone size are taken from that table; D and trimming were inferred from the DNA. The repertoire holds approximately 30,000 clones, with 85% as singletons. CDR1 is LGHNA, CDR2 YNFKEQ, per germline. Trimming left V 1 base short and J 9 bases short, with 7 bases between. The CDR3 has 13 amino acids. The source of this sequence is a human donor with acute or convalescent COVID-19. The donor label of this sample is uncertain. The sequenced sample was peripheral blood. J is TRBJ1-6 and V is TRBV4-2; D gene unclear. This CDR3 reads CASSQAEVSPLHF. In DNA form, the CDR3 reads TGTGCCAGCAGCCAAGCTGAGGTTTCACCCCTCCACTTT.